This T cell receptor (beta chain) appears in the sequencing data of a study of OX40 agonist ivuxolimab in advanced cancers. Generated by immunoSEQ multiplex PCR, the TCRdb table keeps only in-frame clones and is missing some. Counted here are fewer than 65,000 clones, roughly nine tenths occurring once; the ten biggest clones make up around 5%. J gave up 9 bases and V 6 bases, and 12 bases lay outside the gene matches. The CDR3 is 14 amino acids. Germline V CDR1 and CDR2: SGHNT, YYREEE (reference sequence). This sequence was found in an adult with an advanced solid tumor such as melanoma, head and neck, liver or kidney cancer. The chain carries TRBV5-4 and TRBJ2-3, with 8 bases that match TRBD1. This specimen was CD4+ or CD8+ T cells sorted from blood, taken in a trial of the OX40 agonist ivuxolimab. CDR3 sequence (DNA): TGTGCCAGCACCGTTTCACAGGGGGTAGAAACGCAGTATTTT. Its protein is CASTVSQGVETQYF.